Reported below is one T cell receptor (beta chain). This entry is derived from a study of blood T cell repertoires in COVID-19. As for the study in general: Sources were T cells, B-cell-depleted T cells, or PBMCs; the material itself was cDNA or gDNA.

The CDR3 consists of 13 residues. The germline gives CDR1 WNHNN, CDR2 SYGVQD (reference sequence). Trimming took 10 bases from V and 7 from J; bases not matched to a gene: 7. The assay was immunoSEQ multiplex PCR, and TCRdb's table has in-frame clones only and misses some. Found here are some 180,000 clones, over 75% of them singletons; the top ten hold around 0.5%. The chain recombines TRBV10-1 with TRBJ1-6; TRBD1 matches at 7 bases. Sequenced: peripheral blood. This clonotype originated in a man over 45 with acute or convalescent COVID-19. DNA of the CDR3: TGCGCCACAAGACAGGGACTGAATTCACCCCTCCACTTT. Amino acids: CATRQGLNSPLHF.